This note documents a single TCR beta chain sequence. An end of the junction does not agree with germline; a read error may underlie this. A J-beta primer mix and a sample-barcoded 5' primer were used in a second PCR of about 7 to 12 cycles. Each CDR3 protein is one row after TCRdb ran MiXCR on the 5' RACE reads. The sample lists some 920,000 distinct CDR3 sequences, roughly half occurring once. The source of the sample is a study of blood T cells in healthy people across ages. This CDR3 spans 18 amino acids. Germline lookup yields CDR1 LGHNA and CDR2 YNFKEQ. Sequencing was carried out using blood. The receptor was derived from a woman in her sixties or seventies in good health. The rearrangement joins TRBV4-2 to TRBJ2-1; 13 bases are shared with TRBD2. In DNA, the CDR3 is TGTGCCAGCAGTCAAGCCGTCGGACTAGCGGGAGTCCAGAATGAGCAGTTCTTC. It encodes CASSQAVGLAGVQNEQFF.